This record covers a single T cell receptor beta chain. Its antigen is currently unknown. These data come from a study of T cell responses to AZD1222 COVID-19 vaccine. Study findings and constraints: All repertoire sampling was performed exclusively after the peak T cell response. Donors were mostly white British, more females; clonal diversity possibly underestimated.

Method: immunoSEQ multiplex PCR; TCRdb's copy keeps in-frame clones and lacks some. In the table there are about 120,000 clones, approximately 93% of which are singletons. This receptor was identified in an adult in good health. This sample comprised peripheral blood, obtained on day 0 of AZD1222 vaccination.

The CDR3 nucleotides are TGTGCCAGCAGCTTAGGGGGGGCGTGGGAATACAATGAGCAGTTCTTC. Its translation: CASSLGGAWEYNEQFF. V usage is TRBV7-8 and J usage is TRBJ2-1; D may be TRBD1 or TRBD2 (6 bases each). The CDR3 is made up of 16 amino acids. Germline assignment: CDR1 SGHVS and CDR2 FQNEAQ. V dropped 1 base and J dropped 4 bases, with 14 bases sitting between them.